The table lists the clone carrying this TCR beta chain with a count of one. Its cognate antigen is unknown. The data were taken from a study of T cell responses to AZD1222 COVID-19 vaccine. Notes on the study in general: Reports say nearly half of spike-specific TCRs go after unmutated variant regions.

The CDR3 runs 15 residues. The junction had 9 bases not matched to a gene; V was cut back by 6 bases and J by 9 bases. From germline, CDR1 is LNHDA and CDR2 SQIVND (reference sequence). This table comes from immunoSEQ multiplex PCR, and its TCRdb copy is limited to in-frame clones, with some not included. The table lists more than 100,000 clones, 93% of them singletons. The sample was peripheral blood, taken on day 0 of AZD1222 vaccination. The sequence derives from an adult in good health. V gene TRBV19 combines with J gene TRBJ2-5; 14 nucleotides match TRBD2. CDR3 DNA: TGTGCCAGTAGGGGGACTAGCGGGGGTATTAGGGCCCAGTACTTC. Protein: CASRGTSGGIRAQYF.